Described below is a single TCR beta chain sequence and its context. The assay was immunoSEQ multiplex PCR, and TCRdb's table has in-frame clones only and misses some. The sample holds more than 65,000 clones; 96% are singletons and the top ten take approximately 0.39%. The data derive from a study of technical replicates of blood from several donors. V shed 4 bases and J shed 10 bases, with 17 bases lying between them. CDR1 is SNHLY, CDR2 FYNNEI, per germline. The length of the CDR3 is 14 residues. J is TRBJ2-4 and V is TRBV2, with D possibly being TRBD1 (5 bases). This sequence originates from a human donor in good health. Sample: T cells isolated from PBMCs. CDR3 coding DNA: TGTGCCAGCAGTGTAAGGGGTGTATTTTATATTCAGTACTTC. Amino acids: CASSVRGVFYIQYF.